These T cell receptor beta chains were read from a single sample in a study of post-analysis software for immune sequencing data. TCRdb itself ran the PCR reads through MiXCR, one entry per CDR3 protein. This sample has about 800,000 distinct CDR3 sequences, with 25% to 30% found just once. Sequenced sample: blood. These receptors originate from a girl aged 10 to 17 with multiple sclerosis. Both conserved end residues are part of each CDR3. D genes are given only for firm matches. Clone size is not always given. Where it is, it says once, few, many or a class for expanded clones.

cdr3_aa | cdr3_nt | cdr3_length | clone_size | v_call | d_call | j_call
CASSQRSYNEQFF | TGTGCCAGCAGCCAGCGATCCTACAATGAGCAGTTCTTC | 13 | few | TRBV6-5 | - | TRBJ2-1
CASSSPWASGSSYNEQYF | TGTGCCAGCAGCTCCCCTTGGGCTAGCGGGAGCTCCTACAATGAGCAGTACTTC | 18 | - | TRBV7-2 | TRBD2 | TRBJ2-7
CAGSFSGGGYNEQFF | TGTGCCGGCAGCTTTAGCGGTGGCGGCTACAATGAGCAGTTCTTC | 15 | - | TRBV7-2 | - | TRBJ2-1
CASSLAGPSGGSGYTF | TGTGCCAGCAGCTTAGCCGGGCCATCAGGGGGCTCTGGCTACACCTTC | 16 | - | TRBV7-8 | TRBD1 | TRBJ1-2
CAGSLTEQFF | TGTGCCGGCAGCTTAACAGAGCAGTTCTTC | 10 | - | TRBV28 | - | TRBJ2-1
CASISGLNNEKLFF | TGTGCCAGCATTTCGGGGTTGAATAATGAAAAACTGTTTTTT | 14 | - | TRBV6-1 | - | TRBJ1-4
CATSRAISGANVLTF | TGTGCCACCAGCAGAGCCATCTCTGGGGCCAACGTCCTGACTTTC | 15 | few | TRBV15 | - | TRBJ2-6
CANSPRRGLVEKLFF | TGTGCCAACAGCCCGCGGCGGGGACTGGTCGAAAAACTGTTTTTT | 15 | - | TRBV7-2 | - | TRBJ1-4
CASSLAPDTQYF | TGTGCCAGCAGCTTAGCCCCAGATACGCAGTATTTT | 12 | many | TRBV5-1 | - | TRBJ2-3
CASSLRTGPTYEQYF | TGTGCCAGCAGCCTCCGGACAGGCCCAACCTACGAGCAGTACTTC | 15 | few | TRBV9 | TRBD1 | TRBJ2-7
CASSSRENTEAFF | TGCGCCAGCAGCTCCAGGGAGAACACTGAAGCTTTCTTT | 13 | - | TRBV5-1 | - | TRBJ1-1
CSATKPDRGWQFF | TGCAGTGCTACCAAGCCAGACAGGGGGTGGCAGTTCTTC | 13 | - | TRBV20-1 | TRBD1 | TRBJ2-1
CSKGPGYTF | TGCAGTAAGGGACCTGGCTACACCTTC | 9 | - | TRBV20-1 | - | TRBJ1-2
CSATGGTGGTGEKLFF | TGCAGTGCCACCGGAGGGACAGGGGGTACTGGTGAAAAACTGTTTTTT | 16 | - | TRBV20-1 | TRBD1 | TRBJ1-4
CSARKESGWGGQPQHF | TGCAGTGCTAGAAAGGAATCAGGTTGGGGTGGCCAGCCCCAGCATTTT | 16 | - | TRBV20-1 | - | TRBJ1-5
CASSLAGQVYEQYF | TGTGCCAGCAGCTTAGCGGGACAGGTATACGAGCAGTACTTC | 14 | - | TRBV7-2 | TRBD1 | TRBJ2-7
CASSTPRGAKPKETQYF | TGTGCCAGCAGTACCCCCAGGGGCGCAAAACCCAAAGAGACCCAGTACTTC | 17 | - | TRBV6-2/TRBV6-3 | - | TRBJ2-5